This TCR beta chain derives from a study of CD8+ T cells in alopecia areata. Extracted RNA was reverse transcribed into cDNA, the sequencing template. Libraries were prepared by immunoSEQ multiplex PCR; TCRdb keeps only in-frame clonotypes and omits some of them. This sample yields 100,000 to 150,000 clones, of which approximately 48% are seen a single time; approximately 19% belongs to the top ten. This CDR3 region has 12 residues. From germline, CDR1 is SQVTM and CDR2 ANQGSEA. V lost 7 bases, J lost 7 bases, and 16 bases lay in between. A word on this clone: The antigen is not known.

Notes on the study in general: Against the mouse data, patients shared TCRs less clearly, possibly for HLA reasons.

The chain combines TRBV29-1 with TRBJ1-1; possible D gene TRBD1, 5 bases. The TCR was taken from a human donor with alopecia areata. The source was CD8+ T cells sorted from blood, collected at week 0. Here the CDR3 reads CSGGTGPFEAFF. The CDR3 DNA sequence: TGCAGCGGCGGGACTGGACCCTTTGAAGCTTTCTTT.